Presented here are 23 T cell receptor beta chains from one specimen sequenced in a study of vaccination and CD4 T cells after COVID-19. Treatment defined: approximately nine-day PBMC culture with coronavirus spike peptide pools or control peptides (ViraFEST assay). Their target antigens are unknown. CD4+ T cells that had been cultured provided DNA sequenced with the Oncomine TCR Beta short-read assay. TCRdb ran MiXCR on the PCR reads and lists one entry per CDR3 protein. Of about 15,000 distinct CDR3 sequences in the sample, roughly 30% are singletons; the top ten hold roughly 14%. Sequenced sample: cultured CD4+ T cells from blood. All receptors derive from a human donor with COVID-19.

The chain employs TRBV6-1 and TRBJ2-2, with a weak D call TRBD2 (5 bases). The CDR3 contains 12 residues. V was trimmed by 10 bases and J by 6 bases, leaving 12 bases between them. The germline V gene has CDR1 MNHNS and CDR2 SASEGT. The CDR3 protein is CATIGVSGELFF. The DNA for the CDR3 is TGTGCCACGATCGGGGTTTCCGGGGAGCTGTTTTTT.

This clonotype was counted a few times. The chain links TRBV10-3 to TRBJ2-3; TRBD2 matches at 8 bases. Germline V lookup: CDR1 ENHRY, CDR2 SYGVKD. The CDR3 has 15 amino acids. The V and J ends lost 4 bases and 1 base, in that order; junction bases with no gene match: 4. As DNA, the CDR3 is TGTGCCATCAGTGCGACTAGCGCCGGCACAGATACGCAGTATTTT. Translated, it gives CAISATSAGTDTQYF.

This clonotype was picked up a small number of times. The chain joins TRBV10-3 to TRBJ1-6; D unclear. The CDR3 covers 13 residues. Trimming cost V 3 bases and J 10 bases, with 10 bases left between them. The V gene's germline CDR1 is ENHRY and CDR2 SYGVKD. CDR3 region: CAISDQTGSPLHF. Here the CDR3 DNA reads TGTGCCATCAGTGACCAGACCGGATCACCCCTCCACTTT.

CDR3: CSVELAGTLYEQYF. The CDR3 DNA reads as TGCAGCGTTGAGTTGGCGGGGACCCTCTACGAGCAGTACTTC. V usage is TRBV29-1 and J usage is TRBJ2-7; the D gene is possibly TRBD2 (6 bases). Germline assignment: CDR1 SQVTM and CDR2 ANQGSEA. With 3 bases removed from V and 3 bases from J, the gap between germline ends came to 15 bases. This CDR3 spans 14 amino acids.

The CDR3 loop is CASSARDRASYEQYF. For the CDR3, the DNA is TGTGCCAGCAGCGCCCGGGACAGGGCGTCCTACGAGCAGTACTTC. The chain joins TRBV11-1 to TRBJ2-7; 9 bases fit TRBD1. The ends lost 5 bases at V and 1 base at J; junction bases unmatched: 6. The CDR3 consists of 15 residues. Per the germline V gene, CDR1 is SGHAT and CDR2 is FQDESV (reference sequence).

This clonotype was detected a few times. V and J are TRBV7-3 and TRBJ2-5, with unresolved D. CDR1 is SGHTA, CDR2 FQGTGA, per germline. This CDR3 is built from 13 residues. V lost 5 bases and J lost 1, with 8 bases in between. The CDR3 loop is CASSLYTQETQYF. DNA of the CDR3: TGTGCCAGCAGCCTGTACACCCAAGAGACCCAGTACTTC.

This clonotype was counted only a few times. CDR3 loop: CATSDRRTGGYEQYF. Written as DNA, the CDR3 is TGTGCCACCAGCGACCGACGGACAGGGGGCTACGAGCAGTACTTC. The chain joins TRBV24-1 to TRBJ2-7, with TRBD1 matching 10 bases. The trim removed 7 bases at V and 3 bases at J, leaving 8 bases unmatched. The CDR3 sequence is 15 residues long. The V gene's germline CDR1 is KGHDR and CDR2 SFDVKD.

This clonotype was observed a handful of times. This chain joins TRBV19 and TRBJ1-5; no clear D. Germline loops: CDR1 LNHDA, CDR2 SQIVND (reference sequence). The CDR3 contains 16 residues. V lost 7 bases and J 4 bases, leaving 20 bases between the germline ends. The CDR3 nucleotides read TGTGCCAGTACCGGCACGGCCGGCAGGCCAAATCAGCCCCAGCATTTT. Translation: CASTGTAGRPNQPQHF.

The rearrangement uses TRBV7-2 and TRBJ2-3; 11 bases match TRBD2. The CDR3 has 15 residues. J was trimmed by 5 bases and V by 5 bases; bases with no gene match: 6. From germline, CDR1 is SGHTA and CDR2 FQGNSA. CDR3 amino acids: CASSPPGLAVDTQYF. CDR3 in DNA: TGTGCCAGCAGCCCCCCGGGACTAGCGGTAGATACGCAGTATTTT.

By share, this clonotype counts as medium-sized (0.01 to 0.1%). This chain joins TRBV2 and TRBJ1-5; D is perhaps TRBD1 (5 bases). The CDR3 runs 15 residues. V was trimmed by 7 bases and J by 7 bases, leaving 20 bases between them. Germline V CDR1 and CDR2: SNHLY, FYNNEI. The CDR3 here is CASTQLVTGQQPQHF. CDR3 DNA sequence: TGTGCCAGCACCCAGCTTGTCACAGGACAACAGCCCCAGCATTTT.

V usage is TRBV10-1 and J usage is TRBJ2-1; D call uncertain. This CDR3 comprises 12 residues. V gave up 8 bases and J gave up 8 bases, with 13 bases separating them. The germline gives CDR1 WNHNN, CDR2 SYGVQD (reference sequence). CDR3 loop: CASLPSLHEQFF. CDR3 nucleotides: TGCGCCAGCCTCCCATCCCTCCATGAGCAGTTCTTC.

This clonotype appeared a few times. The gene calls are TRBV5-4 and TRBJ2-7, with 8 bases aligning to TRBD1. V lost 2 bases, J lost 6 bases, and 7 bases stayed unmatched. The CDR3 sequence is 14 residues long. Germline V lookup: CDR1 SGHNT, CDR2 YYREEE (reference sequence). CDR3 sequence (DNA): TGTGCCAGCAGCTTAACAGGGGGTATGAGCGAGCAGTACTTC. Residues: CASSLTGGMSEQYF. The variable domain in full, with the rest retrieved from reference TRBV5-4 and TRBJ2-7, is ETGVTQSPTHLIKTRGQQVTLRCSSQSGHNTVSWYQQALGQGPQFIFQYYREEENGRGNFPPRFSGLQFPNYSSELNVNALELDDSALYLCASSLTGGMSEQYFGPGTRLTVT.

The gene calls are TRBV5-6 and TRBJ2-1; possibly TRBD2 for D (5 bases). Trimming stripped 4 bases from V and 5 bases from J, with 13 bases between. This CDR3 spans 14 amino acids. Per germline, CDR1 SGHDT and CDR2 YYEEEE. CDR3 in amino acids: CASSGDWTHNEQFF. DNA for the CDR3: TGTGCCAGCAGCGGTGACTGGACTCACAATGAGCAGTTCTTC.

This clonotype was observed a few times. The chain joins TRBV11-3 to TRBJ2-5, with D perhaps assigned TRBD1 or TRBD2 (6 bases each). Trimming shortened V by 3 bases and J by 5 bases, and 13 bases separated the two germline ends. Germline CDR1 SGHNT, CDR2 YENEEA. CDR3 length: 14 residues. CDR3: CASSFTGRGETQYF. The CDR3 DNA sequence: TGTGCCAGCAGCTTCACAGGGCGGGGTGAGACCCAGTACTTC.

This clonotype was detected only a few times. V and J are TRBV27 and TRBJ1-1; D perhaps matches TRBD1 (6 bases). In germline, CDR1 is MNHEY, CDR2 SMNVEV (reference sequence). V was pared by 6 bases and J by 5 bases, with 22 bases between. The CDR3 sequence is 16 residues long. CDR3 coding DNA: TGTGCCAGCAGCCGGACCTTTGGGGGGGCGCATACTGAAGCTTTCTTT. Amino acids: CASSRTFGGAHTEAFF.

The chain employs TRBV27 and TRBJ2-1, with D uncertain. This CDR3 contains 15 residues. V lost 5 bases, J lost 5 bases, and 16 bases lay in between. Germline V gene sequence: CDR1 MNHEY, CDR2 SMNVEV (reference sequence). The chain's CDR3 is CASSIPPVRNNEQFF. The CDR3 DNA follows: TGTGCCAGCAGTATACCTCCAGTCCGAAACAATGAGCAGTTCTTC.

This sequence joins TRBV12-3 or TRBV12-4 and TRBJ1-2; possibly TRBD1 for D (5 bases). The CDR3 consists of 14 residues. V shed 6 bases and J shed 8 bases, with 19 bases lying between them. CDR3 nucleotides: TGTGCCAGCAGACTCCCCGGGGGGGGGTACGGCTACACCTTC. Translated, it gives CASRLPGGGYGYTF.

This chain links TRBV4-1 with TRBJ1-2; 10 bases map to TRBD1. The junction had 3 bases not matched to a gene; V was cut back by 0 bases and J by 8 bases. The CDR3 covers 14 residues. Germline V gene lookup returns CDR1 MGHRA and CDR2 YSYEKL. This chain's CDR3 is CASSQEDRGRGYTF. In DNA, the CDR3 is TGCGCCAGCAGCCAAGAGGACAGGGGGAGAGGCTACACCTTC.

By frequency in the sample, this clonotype is medium-sized. The chain combines TRBV6-1 with TRBJ1-2; 9 positions agree with TRBD1. The CDR3 sequence is 14 residues long. The J segment lost 3 bases and the V segment lost 6 bases, leaving 5 bases of the junction unmatched. Germline assignment: CDR1 MNHNS and CDR2 SASEGT. DNA of the CDR3: TGTGCCAGCAGCTGGCGGGACAGGGACTATGGCTACACCTTC. Translated: CASSWRDRDYGYTF.

The gene calls are TRBV11-1 and TRBJ1-6, with 7 positions matching TRBD1. The V gene end was trimmed by 2 bases and the J gene end by 9 bases; junction bases not matched to a gene: 7. The CDR3 covers 15 residues. Germline loops: CDR1 SGHAT, CDR2 FQDESV (reference sequence). This CDR3 is CASSLTLTGASPLHF. Here the CDR3 DNA reads TGTGCCAGCAGCTTAACCCTTACAGGGGCTTCACCCCTCCACTTT. Full variable domain (outside the CDR3, taken from reference TRBV11-1 and TRBJ1-6): EAEVAQSPRYKITEKSQAVAFWCDPISGHATLYWYRQILGQGPELLVQFQDESVVDDSQLPKDRFSAERLKGVDSTLKIQPAELGDSAMYLCASSLTLTGASPLHFGNGTRLTVT.

The rearrangement links TRBV20-1 to TRBJ2-2; weak D call: TRBD1 (6 bases). Germline CDR1 is DFQATT and CDR2 is SNEGSKA (reference sequence). The CDR3 is 16 residues long. V was shortened by 6 bases and J by 3 bases, with 20 bases between the two germline ends. The CDR3 is CSAPSMGRGYTGELFF. The CDR3 nucleotides read TGCAGTGCGCCGAGCATGGGCAGGGGATACACCGGGGAGCTGTTTTTT.

The chain has TRBV7-2 and TRBJ2-3; possibly TRBD1 or TRBD2 for D (5 bases each). The CDR3 is 14 residues long. Germline V lookup: CDR1 SGHTA, CDR2 FQGNSA. Trimming removed 0 bases at V and 2 bases at J, with 6 bases between. CDR3 sequence: CASSLAGPTDTQYF. The CDR3 DNA reads TGTGCCAGCAGCTTAGCGGGACCCACAGATACGCAGTATTTT.

This clonotype was seen a handful of times. CDR3 in DNA: TGTGCCACCAGCAGAGATCGTACTAGCGGGGGGATTTTTGGGGAGCTGTTTTTT. This sequence encodes CATSRDRTSGGIFGELFF. The chain recombines TRBV15 with TRBJ2-2; 12 bases match TRBD2. Germline assignment: CDR1 LNHNV and CDR2 YYDKDF (reference sequence). This CDR3 has 18 residues. J lost 8 bases, V lost 0 bases, and 10 bases had no gene match.